Presented here are 29 T cell receptor beta chains from one specimen sequenced in a study of shared clonotypes between healthy human individuals. Libraries were prepared by immunoSEQ multiplex PCR; TCRdb keeps only in-frame clonotypes and omits some of them. The data hold over a million clones, with about 80% observed a single time. Specimen: memory CD4+ T cells from PBMCs. This sample's subset: CD45RA-negative fraction. The receptor source for this set is a man between 18 and 35 years old in good health. Some clones in this sample may be carry-over from other donors' samples.

This clone was recorded only once. This chain connects TRBV7-2 to TRBJ1-1; possible D gene TRBD1, 5 bases. The V and J ends lost 5 bases and 3 bases respectively, with 16 bases between them. The germline gives CDR1 SGHTA, CDR2 FQGNSA. The CDR3 consists of 15 residues. CDR3 in amino acids: CASSLRQGGHTEAFF. CDR3 coding DNA: TGTGCCAGCAGCCTAAGGCAGGGAGGGCACACTGAAGCTTTCTTT.

Of note for this clone: A junction boundary mismatches the germline segment, possibly from a read error. CDR3 region: CASSERGGGSMIF. In nucleotides, the CDR3 is TGTGCCAGCAGTGAAAGGGGGGGCGGGAGTATGATCTTC. V usage is TRBV6-1 and J usage is TRBJ2-1; a possible D gene is TRBD2 (7 bases). CDR1 is MNHNS and CDR2 is SASEGT in the germline V gene. The CDR3 totals 13 residues.

As concerns this clone: The identical CDR3 is also encoded by other nucleotide sequences in the sample. Here the CDR3 reads CASSQGNGYTF. CDR3 nucleotides: TGTGCCAGCAGCCAGGGAAATGGCTACACCTTC. V gene TRBV6-5 combines with J gene TRBJ1-2, with D tentatively TRBD1 (5 bases). This CDR3 spans 11 amino acids. With 6 bases removed from V and 6 bases from J, the gap between germline ends came to 8 bases. Looked up from germline, CDR1 is MNHEY and CDR2 is SVGAGI.

The chain has TRBV6-1 and TRBJ2-1; 8 bases line up with TRBD2. This CDR3 contains 15 residues. V lost 4 bases to trimming and J lost 3 bases; unmatched junction nucleotides: 5. Germline V gives CDR1 MNHNS, CDR2 SASEGT. The CDR3 loop reads CASSVQAGVYNEQFF. The CDR3 DNA reads TGTGCCAGCAGTGTTCAAGCGGGAGTCTACAATGAGCAGTTCTTC.

As regards this clone: The sample contains more than one DNA sequence encoding this CDR3. The J gene is TRBJ2-5, the V gene TRBV9; 8 bases are shared with TRBD1. The CDR3 has 14 residues. Trimming took 4 bases from V and 5 from J; bases not matched to a gene: 7. Germline lookup yields CDR1 SGDLS and CDR2 YYNGEE. The CDR3 here is CASSPGQGGETQYF. In DNA, the CDR3 is TGTGCCAGCAGCCCCGGACAGGGAGGCGAGACCCAGTACTTC.

This clone has only one observation. The chain is built from TRBV7-2 and TRBJ1-1; 8 nucleotides line up with TRBD1. Germline CDR1 is SGHTA and CDR2 is FQGNSA. The CDR3 contains 15 residues. The trim removed 8 bases at V and 5 bases at J, leaving 13 bases unmatched. CDR3 coding DNA: TGTGCCAGCGTATTTGCAGGGGGCGCGGGTACTGAAGCTTTCTTT. This codes for CASVFAGGAGTEAFF.

V gene TRBV2 combines with J gene TRBJ2-7, with D perhaps given as TRBD1 or TRBD2 (5 bases each). Germline assignment: CDR1 SNHLY and CDR2 FYNNEI. The CDR3 is 15 residues long. The V and J ends lost 7 bases and 5 bases respectively, with 21 bases between them. CDR3: CASKGRDAGVHEQYF. The CDR3 nucleotides are TGTGCCAGCAAAGGCCGGGACGCTGGGGTCCACGAGCAGTACTTC.

The chain couples TRBV18 to TRBJ2-1; 7 bases are a match to TRBD1. Germline assignment: CDR1 KGHSH and CDR2 LQKENI. With V trimmed by 1 base and J by 7 bases, 4 bases remained unmatched. The CDR3 consists of 14 residues. In DNA form, the CDR3 reads TGTGCCAGCTCACCACAGGGGGCTAGTAATGAGCAGTTCTTC. Its translation is CASSPQGASNEQFF. Supplemented by reference TRBV18 and TRBJ2-1, the full variable domain reads NAGVMQNPRHLVRRRGQEARLRCSPMKGHSHVYWYRQLPEEGLKFMVYLQKENIIDESGMPKERFSAEFPKEGPSILRIQQVVRGDSAAYFCASSPQGASNEQFFGPGTRLTVL.

Only a few counts were recorded for this clone. The chain carries TRBV5-1 and TRBJ1-1, with D possibly being TRBD1 (6 bases). The V and J ends lost 2 bases and 4 bases respectively, with 18 bases between them. The CDR3 loop spans 16 amino acids. Germline CDR1 and CDR2: SGHRS and YFSETQ. The CDR3 nucleotides are TGCGCCAGCAGCTTTGGACCCAAGGGGGAGAGCACTGAAGCTTTCTTT. Its protein is CASSFGPKGESTEAFF.

The chain uses TRBV28 and TRBJ2-1; 11 bases line up with TRBD1. This CDR3 is 16 amino acids long. The V and J ends lost 6 bases and 3 bases, in that order; junction bases with no gene match: 7. Germline V CDR1 and CDR2: MDHEN, SYDVKM. CDR3 protein: CASRSRGQGDYNEQFF. In DNA, the CDR3 is TGTGCCAGCAGGTCCCGGGGACAGGGGGACTACAATGAGCAGTTCTTC.

V usage is TRBV5-5 and J usage is TRBJ1-1; D remains ambiguous. Trimming took off 2 bases at V and 4 bases at J, with 12 bases between the two ends. This CDR3 is built from 14 residues. CDR1 SGHKS and CDR2 YYEKEE come from the germline V gene (reference sequence). DNA for the CDR3: TGTGCCAGCAGCTTCTTGTGGGTACCCACTGAAGCTTTCTTT. Translating gives CASSFLWVPTEAFF.

The chain has TRBV28 and TRBJ1-5; D unclear. The CDR3 contains 15 residues. Germline V gene lookup returns CDR1 MDHEN and CDR2 SYDVKM. The V end lost 6 bases, the J end lost 6 bases, and 18 bases lay between the germline ends. CDR3 DNA sequence: TGTGCCAGCAGCCCATCAGGTCTCCCTAGTCAGCCCCAGCATTTT. This translates into CASSPSGLPSQPQHF.

The chain couples TRBV6-1 to TRBJ2-5; D is uncertain. Germline-derived CDR1 and CDR2 are MNHNS and SASEGT. CDR3 length equals 12 residues. V lost 2 bases to trimming and J lost 7 bases, with 8 bases between them. The CDR3 sequence is CASSETLATQYF. The CDR3 region has the DNA TGTGCCAGCAGTGAAACCCTCGCGACCCAGTACTTC.

The chain carries TRBV12-5 and TRBJ2-3; D unresolved. The CDR3 runs 12 residues. CDR1 is LGHNT and CDR2 is FRNRAP in the germline V gene. The V gene lost 6 bases and the J gene lost 3 bases, with 7 bases spanning the gap. The CDR3 DNA is TGTGCTAGTGGCCTGACGACAGATACGCAGTATTTT. Protein sequence: CASGLTTDTQYF.

Turning to this clone: Other nucleotide sequences in the sample specify the same CDR3. The CDR3 DNA reads TGTGCCAGCAGCTTGGCCGGATTAACCTACGAGCAGTACTTC. Translating it yields CASSLAGLTYEQYF. J is TRBJ2-7 and V is TRBV28, with no clear D. The CDR3 covers 14 residues. Germline V gene data show CDR1 as MDHEN and CDR2 as SYDVKM. V dropped 6 bases and J dropped 2 bases, with 14 bases sitting between them.

V usage is TRBV14 and J usage is TRBJ2-5; the D gene could be TRBD1 or TRBD2 (5 bases each). V was pared by 1 base and J by 5 bases, with 17 bases between. CDR1 is SGHDN, CDR2 FVKESK, per germline. This CDR3 contains 16 residues. Here the CDR3 reads CASSQGDGILWETQYF. For the CDR3, the DNA is TGTGCCAGCAGCCAAGGGGACGGTATTCTGTGGGAGACCCAGTACTTC.

V gene TRBV5-1 combines with J gene TRBJ2-2; no firm D call. With 5 bases removed from V and 1 base from J, the gap between germline ends came to 12 bases. Germline CDR1 is SGHRS and CDR2 is YFSETQ. CDR3 size: 15 residues. The CDR3 spells CASSFLVRNTGELFF. The CDR3 DNA reads TGCGCCAGCAGTTTTCTAGTGAGGAACACCGGGGAGCTGTTTTTT.

The chain couples TRBV5-1 to TRBJ2-3; D may be TRBD2 (6 bases). V lost 0 bases, J lost 3 bases, and 14 bases lay in between. Germline values: CDR1 SGHRS, CDR2 YFSETQ. This CDR3 is built from 16 residues. CDR3: CASSLASTRSTDTQYF. CDR3 DNA sequence: TGCGCCAGCAGCTTGGCCTCGACTAGGTCGACAGATACGCAGTATTTT.

The CDR3 region is CASIGGGYEQYF. The DNA for the CDR3 is TGTGCCAGCATCGGGGGGGGTTACGAGCAGTACTTC. V usage is TRBV27 and J usage is TRBJ2-7; TRBD2 matches 8 bases. In germline, CDR1 is MNHEY, CDR2 SMNVEV (reference sequence). The CDR3 has 12 residues. With V trimmed by 7 bases and J by 4 bases, 3 bases remained unmatched.

Comment on this clone: Distinct nucleotide sequences in the sample also encode this CDR3. The rearrangement uses TRBV5-6 and TRBJ2-7; possible D gene TRBD2, 6 bases. The CDR3 has 14 residues. Germline V lookup: CDR1 SGHDT, CDR2 YYEEEE. V lost 1 base, J lost 0 bases, and 8 bases lay in between. The CDR3 spells CASSLRAGSYEQYF. The CDR3 DNA reads TGTGCCAGCAGCTTGCGAGCGGGCTCCTACGAGCAGTACTTC.

The chain combines TRBV7-8 with TRBJ1-1; TRBD1 aligns across 7 bases. The germline gives CDR1 SGHVS, CDR2 FQNEAQ. V gave up 3 bases and J gave up 9 bases; unmatched junction bases: 10. The CDR3 sequence is 14 residues long. The CDR3 loop reads CASSFDPWTGKAFF. CDR3 in DNA: TGTGCCAGCAGCTTTGACCCCTGGACAGGAAAAGCTTTCTTT.

The rearrangement joins TRBV10-3 to TRBJ1-2; TRBD1 matches 9 bases. The CDR3 totals 15 residues. V shed 2 bases, J shed 4 bases, and the junction held 5 bases outside the gene matches. The V gene's germline CDR1 is ENHRY and CDR2 SYGVKD. The CDR3 loop reads CAISETGQGGYGYTF. Written as DNA, the CDR3 is TGTGCCATCAGTGAGACGGGACAGGGTGGCTATGGCTACACCTTC.

The chain couples TRBV7-3 to TRBJ2-5; D call uncertain. The CDR3 consists of 13 residues. Trimming removed 5 bases at V and 2 bases at J, with 9 bases between. From germline, CDR1 is SGHTA and CDR2 FQGTGA. The CDR3 nucleotides are TGTGCCAGCAGCAAGGGCCCACAAGAGACCCAGTACTTC. Amino acids: CASSKGPQETQYF.

The rearrangement uses TRBV28 and TRBJ2-7; weak D call: TRBD1 (7 bases). V was trimmed by 7 bases and J by 5 bases, leaving 18 bases between them. The length of the CDR3 is 14 residues. Germline values: CDR1 MDHEN, CDR2 SYDVKM. For the CDR3, the DNA is TGTGCCAGCACCTTGGAGGGGGCAGTTAACGAGCAGTACTTC. Its protein product is CASTLEGAVNEQYF. Supplemented by reference TRBV28 and TRBJ2-7, the full variable domain reads DVKVTQSSRYLVKRTGEKVFLECVQDMDHENMFWYRQDPGLGLRLIYFSYDVKMKEKGDIPEGYSVSREKKERFSLILESASTNQTSMYLCASTLEGAVNEQYFGPGTRLTVT.

The rearrangement links TRBV19 to TRBJ1-5, with D unresolved. Germline V gives CDR1 LNHDA, CDR2 SQIVND (reference sequence). Between the trimmed V and J ends, which lost 3 bases and 3 bases, there was a span of 15 bases. The CDR3 is 16 amino acids. The CDR3 coding sequence is TGTGCCAGTAGTATTGGAGTGGGGAGGTTCAATCAGCCCCAGCATTTT. Amino acid sequence: CASSIGVGRFNQPQHF.

The gene calls are TRBV28 and TRBJ2-7; 11 bases map to TRBD2. CDR3 length: 16 residues. With 5 bases clipped from V and 3 bases from J, the junction kept 9 bases outside the gene matches. Germline V gene lookup returns CDR1 MDHEN and CDR2 SYDVKM. The CDR3 DNA reads TGTGCCAGCAGTACACTGACTAGCGGGACAATCTACGAGCAGTACTTC. This gives the protein CASSTLTSGTIYEQYF.

The V call is TRBV5-1, the J call TRBJ1-1; D gene uncertain. The CDR3 is 14 amino acids. The V gene's germline CDR1 is SGHRS and CDR2 YFSETQ. V dropped 0 bases and J dropped 0 bases, with 6 bases sitting between them. In DNA form, the CDR3 reads TGCGCCAGCAGCTTGGAACTGATGAACACTGAAGCTTTCTTT. This codes for CASSLELMNTEAFF.

V is TRBV19 and J is TRBJ1-2, with D maybe TRBD1 (5 bases). V was trimmed by 5 bases and J by 3 bases, leaving 13 bases between them. CDR1 LNHDA and CDR2 SQIVND come from the germline V gene (reference sequence). The CDR3 consists of 14 residues. The CDR3 region has the DNA TGTGCCAGTAGTGGGGGACTGTGGGACTATGGCTACACCTTC. Encoded protein: CASSGGLWDYGYTF.

This chain connects TRBV18 to TRBJ2-7; 11 bases line up with TRBD1. Germline CDR1 reads KGHSH; CDR2 reads LQKENI. The V segment lost 6 bases and the J segment 3 bases; nucleotides outside the gene matches: 7. The CDR3 consists of 15 residues. CDR3 residues: CASSPGTGGNYEQYF. The CDR3, as DNA: TGTGCCAGCTCCCCAGGGACAGGGGGGAACTACGAGCAGTACTTC.